What follows is one T cell receptor (beta chain) and its context. The source of the sample is a study of blood T cell repertoires in COVID-19. As originally analysed: Amplification of reference gene primers provided the estimated nucleated cell counts. Method: immunoSEQ multiplex PCR; TCRdb's copy keeps in-frame clones and lacks some. V, J and clone size reflect that table, while D and trimming were determined from the DNA. The sample records 20,000 to 30,000 clones, roughly 91% being singletons. Germline V gives CDR1 SEHNR, CDR2 FQNEAQ (reference sequence). The CDR3 spans 13 residues. V trimming: 4 bases; J trimming: 4 bases; junction bases outside the gene matches: 3.

The V call is TRBV7-9, the J call TRBJ2-7; 8 bases map to TRBD1. The clonotype was recovered from a man between 65 and 85 years old with COVID-19, enrolled during active disease. Input material: peripheral blood. DNA of the CDR3: TGTGCCAGCAGCTCCCGGGACAGGTACGAGCAGTACTTC. Translating gives CASSSRDRYEQYF.